Listed below are T cell receptor beta chains from one sample, sequenced in a study of T cells in Graves' hyperthyroidism and ophthalmopathy. TCRdb re-called the multiplex PCR reads with MiXCR, one entry per CDR3 protein. The sample lists roughly 700,000 distinct CDR3 sequences; 17% were seen once. The sequencing input was blood. These receptor sequences come from a man aged 50-59 years with Graves' hyperthyroidism. Each CDR3 is given with its conserved first and last residue. D genes are given only for firm matches. Some rows have no size entry. The others give once, few or many, or a class for an expanded clone.

v_gene	d_gene	j_gene	abundance	CDR3nt	CDR3aa
TRBV19	-	TRBJ1-1	many	TGTGCCAGTAGTATCGCGGGGGCGCGTGTAATGAACACTGAAGCTTTCTTT	CASSIAGARVMNTEAFF
TRBV6-2/TRBV6-3	TRBD1	TRBJ1-1	many	TGTGCCAGCAGTTACCTTACAGGGGTTGAAGCTTTCTTT	CASSYLTGVEAFF
TRBV11-1	TRBD2	TRBJ2-3	many	TGTGCCAGCAGCTTGGGACTAGCGGGAGTTTCGGATACGCAGTATTTT	CASSLGLAGVSDTQYF
TRBV6-2/TRBV6-3	-	TRBJ2-7	few	TGTGCCAGCAGTCCCCGGGACATCTCCTACGAGCAGTACTTC	CASSPRDISYEQYF
TRBV6-1	TRBD1	TRBJ2-6	-	TGTGCCAGCAGGGACCCCGGGACAGGTCTTTTGTCTGGGGCCAACGTCCTGACTTTC	CASRDPGTGLLSGANVLTF
TRBV4-1	-	TRBJ2-7	-	TGCGCCAGCAGCCAGGGGGAGTGGTACTACGAGCAGTACTTC	CASSQGEWYYEQYF
TRBV19	TRBD2	TRBJ2-7	many	TGTGCCAGTAGTATCGCCGGGACTAGCGGGAGCTACGAGCAGTACTTC	CASSIAGTSGSYEQYF
TRBV5-1	-	TRBJ2-5	-	TGCGCCAGCAGCTTGGAAATCGTAACCCAAGAGACCCAGTACTTC	CASSLEIVTQETQYF
TRBV5-4	-	TRBJ2-7	-	TGTGCCAGCAGCTTAAGGCAAACTGAGCAGTACTTC	CASSLRQTEQYF
TRBV9	-	TRBJ1-6	-	TGTGCCAGCAGCGGCCGGGATTTTAATTCACCCCTCCACTTT	CASSGRDFNSPLHF
TRBV29-1	-	TRBJ1-1	-	TGCAGCGCGGGGGGACAATTGAACACTGAAGCTTTCTTT	CSAGGQLNTEAFF
TRBV6-2/TRBV6-3	-	TRBJ1-1	-	TGTGCCAGCAGTTACGGCGGCATGAACACTGGAGCTTTCTTT	CASSYGGMNTGAFF
TRBV20-1	TRBD2	TRBJ2-7	many	TGCAGTGCTACCCGGACTAGCTCCTACGAGCAGTACTTC	CSATRTSSYEQYF
TRBV5-6	-	TRBJ2-5	many	TGTGCCAGCAGCTTGGAGGTAGCCGGCGAGACCCAGTACTTC	CASSLEVAGETQYF
TRBV12-3/TRBV12-4	TRBD1	TRBJ2-3	-	TGTGCCAGCAGTTTTCCTCGACGAGGGGGCGCAGATACGCAGTATTTT	CASSFPRRGGADTQYF
TRBV6-1	-	TRBJ2-1	few	TGTGCCAGCAACGGGAACTATGAGCAGTTCTTC	CASNGNYEQFF
TRBV5-1	-	TRBJ2-2	few	TGCGCCAGCAGCTTGACCCCCACAGGGAACACCGGGGAGCTGTTTTTT	CASSLTPTGNTGELFF
TRBV11-3	TRBD1	TRBJ2-2	-	TGTGCCAGCAGCCCGAGGGGGCACACCGGGGAGCTGTTTTTT	CASSPRGHTGELFF